The 14 T cell receptor beta chains given below trace back to one sample, sequenced in a study of blood T cell repertoires in COVID-19. Method: immunoSEQ multiplex PCR; TCRdb's copy keeps in-frame clones and lacks some. Of about 250,000 clones detected, more than 75% appear once; the ten largest clones hold 1.5% to 2%. Input material: peripheral blood. These receptors were obtained from a woman aged 55 to 70 who had recovered from COVID-19.

The genes are TRBV9 and TRBJ2-7; D perhaps matches TRBD1 (6 bases). The CDR3 contains 16 residues. Germline assignment: CDR1 SGDLS and CDR2 YYNGEE. V lost 2 bases and J 2 bases, leaving 17 bases between the germline ends. This chain's CDR3 is CASSVGQRTFTYEQYF. As DNA, the CDR3 is TGTGCCAGCAGCGTTGGACAGAGAACTTTTACCTACGAGCAGTACTTC.

This clone was recorded at least ten times. The chain couples TRBV2 to TRBJ2-7; 8 bases line up with TRBD1. The trim removed 6 bases at V and 7 bases at J, leaving 8 bases unmatched. This CDR3 spans 13 amino acids. The germline V gene encodes CDR1 SNHLY and CDR2 FYNNEI. The CDR3 loop is CASSQGADREQYF. The CDR3 nucleotides read TGTGCCAGCAGCCAGGGGGCGGATCGGGAGCAGTACTTC.

The V call is TRBV11-1, the J call TRBJ1-2, with TRBD1 identical over 11 bases. With V trimmed by 5 bases and J by 6 bases, 11 bases remained unmatched. Germline assignment: CDR1 SGHAT and CDR2 FQDESV (reference sequence). CDR3 size: 16 residues. The CDR3 nucleotides are TGTGCCAGCAGCGGACGGACAGGGGGCGCTTTGGATGGCTACACCTTC. Translation: CASSGRTGGALDGYTF.

Only a few counts were recorded for this clone. V is TRBV19 and J is TRBJ2-7, with 8 positions matching TRBD1. V lost 4 bases to trimming and J lost 4 bases; unmatched junction nucleotides: 9. Per the germline V gene, CDR1 is LNHDA and CDR2 is SQIVND (reference sequence). The CDR3 is 15 amino acids. The DNA of the CDR3 is TGTGCCAGTAGTACAGGACAGGGCCATCTATACGAGCAGTACTTC. Encoded protein: CASSTGQGHLYEQYF.

This clone was seen a single time. The V call is TRBV28, the J call TRBJ1-5, with 7 bases that match TRBD1. CDR3 size: 15 residues. Germline assignment: CDR1 MDHEN and CDR2 SYDVKM. Unmatched junction bases numbered 11, after V lost 6 bases and J lost 6 bases. The CDR3 is CASRWDSTGSQPQHF. CDR3 DNA: TGTGCCAGCAGATGGGACAGTACAGGGAGTCAGCCCCAGCATTTT.

This clone was picked up one time. The chain uses TRBV6-1 and TRBJ1-3; the D is unclear. Germline V gives CDR1 MNHNS, CDR2 SASEGT. V was pared by 2 bases and J by 4 bases, with 12 bases between. This CDR3 is 15 amino acids long. The CDR3 here is CASSEMFGGGNTIYF. Here the CDR3 DNA reads TGTGCCAGCAGTGAAATGTTCGGAGGGGGAAACACCATATATTTT.

The chain combines TRBV18 with TRBJ2-3, with unresolved D. Germline V CDR1 and CDR2: KGHSH, LQKENI. The CDR3 totals 15 residues. Trimming pared 3 bases from V and 2 bases from J, leaving 12 bases between. Here the CDR3 reads CASSPSEIFTDTQYF. In DNA, the CDR3 is TGTGCCAGCTCACCGTCCGAGATCTTCACAGATACGCAGTATTTT.

J is TRBJ2-2 and V is TRBV5-6; possible D gene TRBD1, 5 bases. The V end lost 4 bases, the J end lost 3 bases, and 16 bases lay between the germline ends. From germline, CDR1 is SGHDT and CDR2 YYEEEE. The CDR3 runs to 16 residues. CDR3 coding DNA: TGTGCCAGCAGCCCTTCTCCAGGGTGGGACACCGGGGAGCTGTTTTTT. It specifies CASSPSPGWDTGELFF.

The V call is TRBV5-1, the J call TRBJ1-4, with TRBD1 matching over 8 bases. Trimming at V came to 3 bases and at J to 8 bases, leaving 6 bases not matched to a gene. The CDR3 is 14 residues long. In germline, CDR1 is SGHRS, CDR2 YFSETQ. CDR3 amino acids: CASSSPDRDEKLFF. In DNA, the CDR3 is TGCGCCAGCAGCTCGCCGGACAGGGACGAAAAACTGTTTTTT.

This chain connects TRBV27 to TRBJ2-1; 8 bases map to TRBD2. CDR1 is MNHEY, CDR2 SMNVEV, per germline (reference sequence). J gave up 5 bases and V 3 bases, and 6 bases lay outside the gene matches. The CDR3 sequence is 15 residues long. CDR3 in DNA: TGTGCCAGCAGTTTCAGGAGGACTAGCAACAATGAGCAGTTCTTC. As protein: CASSFRRTSNNEQFF.

This chain joins TRBV20-1 and TRBJ2-5; D ambiguous. This CDR3 is 10 amino acids long. Germline V lookup: CDR1 DFQATT, CDR2 SNEGSKA (reference sequence). Between the trimmed V and J ends, which lost 4 bases and 5 bases, there was a span of 5 bases. CDR3 DNA: TGCAGTGCTACCGTGGAGACCCAGTACTTC. It yields the protein CSATVETQYF.

The DNA for the CDR3 is TGTGCCAGTAGCTCCGGGACAGGGGCGCCTAACTATGGCTACACCTTC. Translated, it gives CASSSGTGAPNYGYTF. This rearrangement joins TRBV19 to TRBJ1-2; 10 nucleotides align to TRBD1. The CDR3 covers 16 residues. After removal of 6 bases from V and 0 bases from J, the junction contained 7 bases not matched to a gene. CDR1 and CDR2 (germline): LNHDA, SQIVND (reference sequence).

The chain uses TRBV5-1 and TRBJ1-1; weak D call: TRBD1 (6 bases). The CDR3 loop spans 14 amino acids. CDR1 SGHRS and CDR2 YFSETQ come from the germline V gene. Deletions cut 4 bases from V and 1 base from J, with 11 bases between. The CDR3 loop reads CASSVGQTNTEAFF. The CDR3 DNA reads TGCGCCAGCAGCGTTGGACAGACGAACACTGAAGCTTTCTTT. Supplemented by reference TRBV5-1 and TRBJ1-1, the full variable domain reads KAGVTQTPRYLIKTRGQQVTLSCSPISGHRSVSWYQQTPGQGLQFLFEYFSETQRNKGNFPGRFSGRQFSNSRSEMNVSTLELGDSALYLCASSVGQTNTEAFFGQGTRLTVV.

There are a few counts of this clone. The chain combines TRBV5-1 with TRBJ2-5, with TRBD1 matching over 11 bases. The length of the CDR3 is 15 residues. Per germline, CDR1 SGHRS and CDR2 YFSETQ. The J segment lost 2 bases and the V segment lost 4 bases, leaving 4 bases of the junction unmatched. Here the CDR3 reads CASSLRDRGQETQYF. Written as DNA, the CDR3 is TGCGCCAGCAGCCTCCGGGACAGGGGGCAAGAGACCCAGTACTTC.